The 16 T cell receptor beta chains below were found in one sample sequenced in a study of blood T cell repertoires in COVID-19. Profiled with immunoSEQ multiplex PCR; TCRdb holds only in-frame clones, not every one. The sample contains some 180,000 clones, around 76% of which appear only once. The sequenced sample was peripheral blood. These receptors were obtained from a woman in her forties or fifties with active or convalescent COVID-19.

This sequence joins TRBV7-9 and TRBJ2-5, with a possible D match to TRBD2 (6 bases). Germline CDR1 and CDR2: SEHNR and FQNEAQ (reference sequence). CDR3 length equals 15 residues. V dropped 2 bases and J dropped 1 base, with 11 bases sitting between them. The CDR3 loop reads CASSLRRGAQETQYF. CDR3 sequence (DNA): TGTGCCAGCAGCTTACGGCGGGGAGCCCAAGAGACCCAGTACTTC.

The rearrangement uses TRBV28 and TRBJ1-5, with 10 bases lining up with TRBD1. The CDR3 runs 19 residues. In germline, CDR1 is MDHEN, CDR2 SYDVKM. J was trimmed by 4 bases and V by 2 bases; bases with no gene match: 14. CDR3: CASSLEISEWTGGNQPQHF. CDR3 sequence (DNA): TGTGCCAGCAGTTTAGAAATATCGGAATGGACAGGGGGGAATCAGCCCCAGCATTTT. The full variable domain, completed using reference TRBV28 and TRBJ1-5, is DVKVTQSSRYLVKRTGEKVFLECVQDMDHENMFWYRQDPGLGLRLIYFSYDVKMKEKGDIPEGYSVSREKKERFSLILESASTNQTSMYLCASSLEISEWTGGNQPQHFGDGTRLSIL.

The genes are TRBV16 and TRBJ1-6, with a possible D match to TRBD1 (6 bases). CDR3 length equals 13 residues. The ends were cut back, 5 bases at V and 8 bases at J, with 10 bases in the middle. Germline loops: CDR1 KGHSY, CDR2 FQNENV. The CDR3 DNA follows: TGTGCCAGCAGCGATTACAGGGATTCACCCCTCCACTTT. Its translation: CASSDYRDSPLHF.

CDR3 DNA: TGTGCCAGCAGCCCAGGGACTAGCGGGCCCCTGGTGGAGACCCAGTACTTC. It is translated as CASSPGTSGPLVETQYF. The gene calls are TRBV3-1 (or the pseudogene TRBV3-2) and TRBJ2-5; 12 bases map to TRBD2. The germline CDR1 and CDR2 sequences are LGHDT and YNNKEL (reference sequence). The trim removed 4 bases at V and 5 bases at J, leaving 11 bases unmatched. The CDR3 consists of 17 residues.

The chain links TRBV7-8 to TRBJ1-1; maybe TRBD1 (5 bases). The CDR3 has 14 amino acids. Trimming removed 6 bases at V and 1 base at J, with 12 bases between. Germline lookup yields CDR1 SGHVS and CDR2 FQNEAQ. This chain's CDR3 is CASRDLGQNTEAFF. The CDR3 bases are TGTGCCAGCAGGGATTTAGGACAGAACACTGAAGCTTTCTTT.

The J gene is TRBJ1-3, the V gene TRBV5-8; 7 bases match TRBD1. There are 14 residues in the CDR3. Germline lookup yields CDR1 SGHTS and CDR2 YDEGEE. Losses at the gene ends were 5 bases for V and 2 bases for J; bases not matched to a gene: 4. The CDR3: CASRRGGPGNTIYF. The DNA of the CDR3 is TGTGCCAGCAGGAGAGGGGGCCCTGGAAACACCATATATTTT. The full variable domain, rest sourced from reference TRBV5-8 and TRBJ1-3, is EAGVTQSPTHLIKTRGQQATLRCSPISGHTSVYWYQQALGLGLQFLLWYDEGEERNRGNFPPRFSGRQFPNYSSELNVNALELEDSALYLCASRRGGPGNTIYFGEGSWLTVV.

The chain combines TRBV5-1 with TRBJ2-7; no firm D call. CDR1 SGHRS and CDR2 YFSETQ come from the germline V gene. Trimming removed 5 bases at V and 0 bases at J, with 12 bases between. The CDR3 extends over 14 amino acids. The CDR3, as DNA: TGCGCCAGCAGTACCCTAGGTAGCTCCTACGAGCAGTACTTC. It codes for CASSTLGSSYEQYF. The complete variable domain, with remaining parts taken from reference TRBV5-1 and TRBJ2-7, reads KAGVTQTPRYLIKTRGQQVTLSCSPISGHRSVSWYQQTPGQGLQFLFEYFSETQRNKGNFPGRFSGRQFSNSRSEMNVSTLELGDSALYLCASSTLGSSYEQYFGPGTRLTVT.

This chain links TRBV30 with TRBJ2-1; 8 nucleotides agree with TRBD1. The germline gives CDR1 GTSNPN, CDR2 SVGIG (reference sequence). The ends lost 6 bases at V and 6 bases at J; junction bases unmatched: 10. CDR3 length: 14 residues. DNA of the CDR3: TGTGCCTGTAACCGGGACAGGAGGGCCAATGAGCAGTTCTTC. Its protein product is CACNRDRRANEQFF.

The J gene is TRBJ1-5, the V gene TRBV28; 7 bases map to TRBD1. There are 14 residues in the CDR3. The germline V gene has CDR1 MDHEN and CDR2 SYDVKM. V shed 6 bases and J 6 bases; nucleotides not matched to a gene: 8. This chain's CDR3 is CASRLDREVQPQHF. As DNA, the CDR3 is TGTGCCAGCAGGCTTGACAGGGAGGTTCAGCCCCAGCATTTT.

This clone has just one count. The V call is TRBV29-1, the J call TRBJ1-1; tentatively, D is TRBD1 (5 bases). Germline-derived CDR1 and CDR2 are SQVTM and ANQGSEA. The CDR3 contains 13 residues. V gave up 0 bases and J gave up 3 bases, with 8 bases separating them. The CDR3 protein is CSVEEGADTEAFF. CDR3 in DNA: TGCAGCGTTGAAGAAGGGGCTGACACTGAAGCTTTCTTT. The full variable domain, rest sourced from reference TRBV29-1 and TRBJ1-1, is SAVISQKPSRDICQRGTSLTIQCQVDSQVTMMFWYRQQPGQSLTLIATANQGSEATYESGFVIDKFPISRPNLTFSTLTVSNMSPEDSSIYLCSVEEGADTEAFFGQGTRLTVV.

The rearrangement uses TRBV7-9 and TRBJ1-2, with TRBD1 matching 9 bases. Germline V lookup: CDR1 SEHNR, CDR2 FQNEAQ (reference sequence). V lost 1 base, J lost 8 bases, and 11 bases stayed unmatched. The CDR3 is 16 residues long. CDR3 protein: CASSLDWTGAHQGYTF. As DNA, the CDR3 is TGTGCCAGCAGCTTAGATTGGACAGGGGCCCACCAGGGCTACACCTTC.

The genes are TRBV19 and TRBJ2-7; 8 nucleotides match TRBD2. The ends lost 9 bases at V and 6 bases at J; junction bases unmatched: 13. The CDR3 has 14 residues. Germline assignment: CDR1 LNHDA and CDR2 SQIVND (reference sequence). The CDR3 protein is CASRGAGATSEQYF. Written as DNA, the CDR3 is TGTGCCAGCCGGGGAGCGGGGGCCACGAGCGAGCAGTACTTC. Full variable domain (rest looked up from reference TRBV19 and TRBJ2-7): DGGITQSPKYLFRKEGQNVTLSCEQNLNHDAMYWYRQDPGQGLRLIYYSQIVNDFQKGDIAEGYSVSREKKESFPLTVTSAQKNPTAFYLCASRGAGATSEQYFGPGTRLTVT.

V gene TRBV7-3 combines with J gene TRBJ2-5, with 11 bases lining up with TRBD2. The V and J ends lost 5 bases and 2 bases, in that order; junction bases with no gene match: 13. This CDR3 spans 18 amino acids. Germline V gives CDR1 SGHTA, CDR2 FQGTGA. In DNA, the CDR3 is TGTGCCAGCAGCCCGCGTCAGGGGACTAGCGGTTCTCAAGAGACCCAGTACTTC. As protein: CASSPRQGTSGSQETQYF. The variable domain in full, completed from reference TRBV7-3 and TRBJ2-5, reads GAGVSQTPSNKVTEKGKYVELRCDPISGHTALYWYRQSLGQGPEFLIYFQGTGAADDSGLPNDRFFAVRPEGSVSTLKIQRTERGDSAVYLCASSPRQGTSGSQETQYFGPGTRLLVL.

The CDR3 DNA reads TGCAGTGCTAGTGCCCGCACTGAAGCTTTCTTT. Translated, it gives CSASARTEAFF. The chain couples TRBV20-1 to TRBJ1-1, with no clear D. V dropped 3 bases and J dropped 4 bases, with 6 bases sitting between them. The V gene's germline CDR1 is DFQATT and CDR2 SNEGSKA (reference sequence). The CDR3 runs 11 residues.

The V and J genes are TRBV30 and TRBJ2-3; TRBD1 is a possible D gene (5 bases). Trimming stripped 0 bases from V and 2 bases from J, with 15 bases between. The CDR3 spans 16 residues. Looked up from germline, CDR1 is GTSNPN and CDR2 is SVGIG (reference sequence). This CDR3 reads CAWSVYFAGHTDTQYF. In nucleotides, the CDR3 is TGTGCCTGGAGTGTCTATTTCGCAGGGCACACAGATACGCAGTATTTT.

The chain joins TRBV18 to TRBJ2-1, with D possibly being TRBD2 (6 bases). Trimming pared 5 bases from V and 4 bases from J, leaving 15 bases between. The germline V gene has CDR1 KGHSH and CDR2 LQKENI. The CDR3 spans 15 residues. The CDR3 here is CASSTDGGTYNEQFF. The CDR3 DNA sequence: TGTGCCAGCTCAACGGACGGGGGAACATACAATGAGCAGTTCTTC. The full variable domain, in which reference TRBV18 and TRBJ2-1 provide the parts outside the CDR3, is NAGVMQNPRHLVRRRGQEARLRCSPMKGHSHVYWYRQLPEEGLKFMVYLQKENIIDESGMPKERFSAEFPKEGPSILRIQQVVRGDSAAYFCASSTDGGTYNEQFFGPGTRLTVL.